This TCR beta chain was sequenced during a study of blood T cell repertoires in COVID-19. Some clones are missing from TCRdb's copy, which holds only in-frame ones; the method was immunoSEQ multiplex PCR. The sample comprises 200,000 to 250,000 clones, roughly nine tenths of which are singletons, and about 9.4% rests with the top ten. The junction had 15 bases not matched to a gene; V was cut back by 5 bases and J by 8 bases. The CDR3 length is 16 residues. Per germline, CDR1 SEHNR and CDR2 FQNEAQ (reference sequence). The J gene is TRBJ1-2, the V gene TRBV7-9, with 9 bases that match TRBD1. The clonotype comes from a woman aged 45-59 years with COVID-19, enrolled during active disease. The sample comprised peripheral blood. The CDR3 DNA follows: TGTGCCAGCAGCCCCCCGGGACAGGGCCCGTCGCGGGGCTACACCTTC. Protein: CASSPPGQGPSRGYTF.